The 21 T cell receptor beta chains in this list originate from one sample, sequenced in a study of control samples from healthy donors and cancer patients. Assay: immunoSEQ multiplex PCR; the TCRdb copy retains only in-frame clones and omits some. The sample carries about 54,000 clones, 95% to 96% recorded once. Sequenced sample: blood. Receptors originate from a woman in her 30s in good health.

The chain joins TRBV12-3 or TRBV12-4 to TRBJ2-5; D is ambiguous. This CDR3 is built from 11 residues. V gave up 4 bases and J gave up 5 bases, with 5 bases separating them. CDR3 protein: CASSYGETQYF. CDR3 sequence (DNA): TGTGCCAGCAGTTATGGGGAGACCCAGTACTTC.

V is TRBV12-3 or TRBV12-4 and J is TRBJ2-7, with D tentatively TRBD1 (5 bases). The CDR3 is 13 amino acids. The germline V and J ends were trimmed by 3 bases and 6 bases, with 12 bases remaining between them. The CDR3 reads CASSLVREGEQYF. The CDR3, as DNA: TGTGCCAGCAGTTTGGTCAGGGAAGGCGAGCAGTACTTC.

The V and J genes are TRBV15 and TRBJ2-5, with a tentative D call TRBD1 (5 bases). The CDR3 extends over 15 amino acids. The germline gives CDR1 LNHNV, CDR2 YYDKDF (reference sequence). The ends were cut back, 3 bases at V and 1 base at J, with 12 bases in the middle. The chain's CDR3 is CATSSPLQGQETQYF. In DNA form, the CDR3 reads TGTGCCACCAGCAGTCCGTTGCAGGGCCAAGAGACCCAGTACTTC.

The chain employs TRBV4-1 and TRBJ1-1, with D possibly TRBD1 on 5 matching bases. The V end lost 1 base, the J end lost 1 base, and 13 bases lay between the germline ends. CDR3 length: 16 residues. Germline values: CDR1 MGHRA, CDR2 YSYEKL. The CDR3, as DNA: TGCGCCAGCAGCCAAGTCGGGGCAGGGCGGAACACTGAAGCTTTCTTT. Amino acid sequence: CASSQVGAGRNTEAFF.

This clone was seen once. The chain is built from TRBV6-5 and TRBJ1-5, with D perhaps matching TRBD1 (6 bases). V dropped 7 bases and J dropped 2 bases, with 12 bases sitting between them. The CDR3 consists of 14 residues. Germline CDR1 is MNHEY and CDR2 is SVGAGI. The CDR3 is CASTSRGGNQPQHF. The CDR3 DNA sequence: TGTGCCAGCACCTCAAGGGGGGGCAATCAGCCCCAGCATTTT.

The chain combines TRBV6-1 with TRBJ1-2; 12 bases fit TRBD1. This CDR3 contains 15 residues. Germline assignment: CDR1 MNHNS and CDR2 SASEGT. Unmatched junction bases numbered 5, after V lost 0 bases and J lost 9 bases. The CDR3 DNA reads as TGTGCCAGCAGTGAAGCCGGGACAGGGGGCCTTAGCTACACCTTC. Translation gives CASSEAGTGGLSYTF.

This clone was picked up one time. The chain links TRBV5-4 to TRBJ2-5, with D maybe TRBD1 (6 bases). With 4 bases removed from V and 2 bases from J, the gap between germline ends came to 12 bases. The germline CDR1 and CDR2 sequences are SGHNT and YYREEE (reference sequence). The CDR3 is 14 amino acids. CDR3 region: CASSPGQRQETQYF. The CDR3 bases are TGTGCCAGCAGCCCGGGACAAAGACAAGAGACCCAGTACTTC.

This clone was counted a single time. The chain has TRBV10-1 and TRBJ1-2; 8 bases map to TRBD1. The CDR3 runs 13 residues. V shed 6 bases and J 4 bases; nucleotides not matched to a gene: 4. Germline assignment: CDR1 WNHNN and CDR2 SYGVQD (reference sequence). The CDR3, as DNA: TGCGCCAGCAGCGAACAGGGGGGCTATGGCTACACCTTC. It translates to CASSEQGGYGYTF.

This chain connects TRBV6-5 to TRBJ2-3; D call uncertain. Trimming cost V 0 bases and J 5 bases, with 9 bases left between them. The CDR3 totals 14 residues. Germline loops: CDR1 MNHEY, CDR2 SVGAGI. The CDR3 protein is CASSYSIVGDTQYF. DNA for the CDR3: TGTGCCAGCAGTTACTCCATTGTGGGAGATACGCAGTATTTT.

V is TRBV7-8 and J is TRBJ1-1; D is uncertain. Trimming removed 6 bases at V and 3 bases at J, with 17 bases between. The CDR3 totals 15 residues. CDR1 and CDR2 (germline): SGHVS, FQNEAQ. The CDR3 bases are TGTGCCAGCAGATACTCGGAGGTTTACGACACTGAAGCTTTCTTT. Residues: CASRYSEVYDTEAFF.

This chain joins TRBV11-2 and TRBJ2-3; the match to TRBD1 covers 9 bases. V trimming: 5 bases; J trimming: 2 bases; junction bases outside the gene matches: 8. This CDR3 contains 16 residues. From germline, CDR1 is SGHAT and CDR2 FQNNGV. The CDR3 here is CASSHWGDRDTDTQYF. The CDR3 coding sequence is TGTGCCAGCAGCCACTGGGGGGACAGGGACACAGATACGCAGTATTTT.

This sequence joins TRBV5-1 and TRBJ1-5; D may be TRBD1 (6 bases). The CDR3 length is 16 residues. V gave up 4 bases and J gave up 1 base, with 15 bases separating them. Germline values: CDR1 SGHRS, CDR2 YFSETQ. The CDR3 here is CASSPEGGGSNQPQHF. The DNA of the CDR3 is TGCGCCAGCAGCCCGGAGGGGGGAGGGAGCAATCAGCCCCAGCATTTT.

This chain links TRBV9 with TRBJ2-3, with TRBD1 matching 11 bases. With 8 bases clipped from V and 3 bases from J, the junction kept 8 bases outside the gene matches. The CDR3 is 15 residues long. Per germline, CDR1 SGDLS and CDR2 YYNGEE. DNA of the CDR3: TGTGCCAGTGCCGGACAGGGGGCGCAAACAGATACGCAGTATTTT. Translation gives CASAGQGAQTDTQYF.

The V gene is TRBV5-1, the J gene TRBJ1-4; no clear D gene. The CDR3 is 14 amino acids. Germline V gene sequence: CDR1 SGHRS, CDR2 YFSETQ. The V end lost 3 bases, the J end lost 7 bases, and 13 bases lay between the germline ends. The CDR3 DNA reads as TGCGCCAGCAGCTCCCTCGGGTTTGGTGAAAAACTGTTTTTT. This translates into CASSSLGFGEKLFF.

The genes are TRBV6-5 and TRBJ2-5; 8 bases align to TRBD1. Germline values: CDR1 MNHEY, CDR2 SVGAGI. Trimming removed 2 bases from V and 3 bases from J; junction bases left unmatched: 5. The CDR3 is 15 residues long. CDR3 in amino acids: CASSYAGGEEETQYF. DNA for the CDR3: TGTGCCAGCAGTTACGCAGGGGGCGAGGAAGAGACCCAGTACTTC.

The chain couples TRBV2 to TRBJ1-5, with 7 bases matching TRBD1. V shed 4 bases, J shed 5 bases, and the junction held 8 bases outside the gene matches. Per germline, CDR1 SNHLY and CDR2 FYNNEI. This CDR3 is built from 15 residues. The DNA for the CDR3 is TGTGCCAGCAGTGGGTCTTACAGGGGCTATCAGCCCCAGCATTTT. Amino acids: CASSGSYRGYQPQHF.

The J gene is TRBJ2-7, the V gene TRBV2, with D tentatively TRBD1 (6 bases). V was cut by 5 bases and J by 3 bases, with 11 bases left in between. Germline V gives CDR1 SNHLY, CDR2 FYNNEI. This CDR3 region has 13 residues. CDR3: CASSLRQDYEQYF. CDR3 bases: TGTGCCAGCAGTTTAAGACAGGACTACGAGCAGTACTTC.

This chain links TRBV27 with TRBJ2-1; TRBD1 aligns across 7 bases. The CDR3 runs 16 residues. The ends lost 2 bases at V and 3 bases at J; junction bases unmatched: 7. CDR1 and CDR2 from the germline V gene are MNHEY and SMNVEV (reference sequence). The CDR3, as DNA: TGTGCCAGCAGTTTACCCGACAGGGTTAACTACAATGAGCAGTTCTTC. Translation gives CASSLPDRVNYNEQFF.

This clone was seen only once. This chain uses TRBV3-1 (or the pseudogene TRBV3-2) with TRBJ1-2, with D possibly matching TRBD1 (6 bases). Trimming cost V 2 bases and J 0 bases, with 16 bases left between them. The CDR3 runs 17 residues. Germline CDR1 reads LGHDT; CDR2 reads YNNKEL (reference sequence). CDR3 in amino acids: CASSQTLGGGTNYGYTF. In DNA, the CDR3 is TGTGCCAGCAGCCAAACCCTGGGGGGGGGCACTAACTATGGCTACACCTTC.

V is TRBV3-1 (or the pseudogene TRBV3-2) and J is TRBJ2-7; D gene uncertain. The CDR3 spans 16 residues. Germline V lookup: CDR1 LGHDT, CDR2 YNNKEL (reference sequence). V shed 1 base and J shed 0 bases, with 13 bases lying between them. The chain's CDR3 is CASSQGGLYSSYEQYF. DNA of the CDR3: TGTGCCAGCAGCCAAGGGGGATTGTATAGCTCCTACGAGCAGTACTTC.

The chain uses TRBV3-1 (or the pseudogene TRBV3-2) and TRBJ2-1; D might be TRBD2 (5 bases). The CDR3 has 12 residues. CDR1 LGHDT and CDR2 YNNKEL come from the germline V gene (reference sequence). Trimming took off 8 bases at V and 7 bases at J, with 12 bases between the two ends. CDR3 amino acids: CASSVPGNEQFF. CDR3 DNA: TGTGCCAGCTCCGTACCGGGGAATGAGCAGTTCTTC.